This is a list of T cell receptor beta chains from one sample in a study of blood T cell repertoires in COVID-19. Assay: immunoSEQ multiplex PCR; the TCRdb copy retains only in-frame clones and omits some. Of 220,000 or so clones in the sample, 84% are singletons; the top ten hold less than 7%. Material: PBMCs or T cells enriched from blood (not recorded which). All receptors derive from a woman aged 40 to 49 who had recovered from COVID-19. CDR3s include the opening cysteine and the closing phenylalanine or tryptophan. The D gene is left open where the match is weak. Where a row states a size, it is once, few, many or the class of an expanded clone; other rows omit it.

>TRBJ1-1|TRBV9|-|-
CASSASVDLDTEAFF
TGTGCCAGCAGCGCGAGCGTAGACCTGGACACTGAAGCTTTCTTT
>TRBJ1-2|TRBV6-2/TRBV6-3|TRBD1|-
CASSYAQGTRGYTF
TGTGCCAGCAGTTATGCACAGGGGACACGGGGCTACACCTTC
>TRBJ1-1|TRBV5-1|-|-
CASSLAKGQPATEAFF
TGCGCCAGCAGCTTGGCCAAAGGACAGCCGGCCACTGAAGCTTTCTTT
>TRBJ2-7|TRBV4-2|TRBD2|-
CASSQGPSGSYEQYF
TGTGCCAGCAGCCAAGGGCCTAGCGGGAGTTATGAGCAGTACTTC
>TRBJ1-1|TRBV2|TRBD1|-
CASIPDRVNTEAFF
TGTGCCAGCATCCCCGACAGGGTTAACACTGAAGCTTTCTTT
>TRBJ1-5|TRBV7-9|-|once
CASSAGGGHQPQHF
TGTGCCAGCAGCGCGGGGGGAGGTCATCAGCCCCAGCATTTT
>TRBJ2-7|TRBV11-2|TRBD2|-
CASSLSRFGTGRGFYEQYF
TGTGCCAGCAGCCTCAGTCGTTTTGGAACCGGGAGGGGTTTTTACGAGCAGTACTTC
>TRBJ1-3|TRBV5-4|-|-
CASSPEDSSGNTIYF
TGTGCCAGCAGCCCGGAGGACAGCTCTGGAAACACCATATATTTT
>TRBJ1-2|TRBV5-4|TRBD1|few
CASSSGAQGADGYTF
TGTGCCAGCAGCTCCGGGGCGCAGGGGGCGGATGGCTACACCTTC
>TRBJ1-5|TRBV28|-|-
CASSELGQPQHF
TGTGCCAGCAGTGAACTAGGTCAGCCCCAGCATTTT
>TRBJ2-7|TRBV14|TRBD1|once
CASSNRQGNYEQYF
TGTGCCAGCAGCAATCGACAGGGGAACTACGAGCAGTACTTC
>TRBJ1-2|TRBV28|TRBD1|-
CASRKQGWGGYTF
TGTGCCAGCAGAAAACAGGGGTGGGGTGGCTACACCTTC
>TRBJ1-3|TRBV28|TRBD1|-
CASSSPPGGSQEGNTIYF
TGTGCCAGCAGTTCACCTCCAGGGGGTAGTCAAGAAGGAAACACCATATATTTT
>TRBJ2-1|TRBV28|TRBD2|-
CASRGPGLAGVVEQFF
TGTGCCAGCAGGGGCCCGGGACTAGCGGGAGTAGTTGAGCAGTTCTTC
>TRBJ1-2|TRBV27|TRBD1|-
CASSPGQGYGSLYGYTF
TGTGCCAGCAGTCCAGGACAGGGTTATGGGAGTCTCTATGGCTACACCTTC
>TRBJ2-3|TRBV9|-|once
CASSVGAGSLTDTQYF
TGTGCCAGCAGCGTCGGAGCGGGTAGCCTAACAGATACGCAGTATTTT
>TRBJ1-2|TRBV11-3|-|once
CASSLEGYGTNYGYTF
TGTGCCAGCAGCTTAGAGGGCTACGGGACTAACTATGGCTACACCTTC
>TRBJ2-2|TRBV3-1/TRBV3-2|TRBD2|few
CASSQGLAGAGELFF
TGTGCCAGCAGCCAGGGACTAGCGGGAGCCGGGGAGCTGTTTTTT
>TRBJ1-1|TRBV27|TRBD1|-
CASSLQGGTEAFF
TGTGCCAGCAGTCTTCAGGGGGGCACTGAAGCTTTCTTT
>TRBJ1-5|TRBV19|TRBD1|-
CASSIAPGGYSNQPQHF
TGTGCCAGTAGTATAGCGCCAGGGGGATATAGCAATCAGCCCCAGCATTTT
>TRBJ2-1|TRBV4-1|-|-
CASSQARGYNEQFF
TGCGCCAGCAGCCAAGCTCGCGGCTACAATGAGCAGTTCTTC
>TRBJ2-7|TRBV7-2|TRBD2|-
CASSSRTSGRAHEQYF
TGTGCCAGCAGCTCCCGGACTAGCGGGAGGGCTCACGAGCAGTACTTC
>TRBJ1-2|TRBV5-6|TRBD1|few
CASSLDREGYTF
TGTGCCAGCAGCTTAGACAGGGAGGGCTACACCTTC
>TRBJ2-1|TRBV30|TRBD2|-
CAWTPGLAGVGEQFF
TGTGCCTGGACCCCGGGACTAGCGGGAGTGGGTGAGCAGTTCTTC
>TRBJ2-3|TRBV4-1|-|once
CASSQEAGALGDTQYF
TGCGCCAGCAGCCAAGAGGCAGGGGCTTTGGGAGATACGCAGTATTTT
>TRBJ2-1|TRBV7-7|TRBD2|medium-sized
CASSSSLAGGDNEQFF
TGTGCCAGCAGCTCGTCACTAGCGGGAGGGGACAATGAGCAGTTCTTC
>TRBJ2-1|TRBV9|TRBD2|-
CASSPRTSGSLSEQFF
TGTGCCAGCAGCCCGCGGACTAGCGGGAGCTTAAGTGAGCAGTTCTTC
>TRBJ1-1|TRBV10-1|-|-
CASSEATTGTEAFF
TGCGCCAGCAGTGAAGCGACAACAGGCACTGAAGCTTTCTTT
>TRBJ2-1|TRBV5-1|TRBD2|-
CASSLVTSGRSNEQFF
TGCGCCAGCAGTTTAGTCACTAGCGGGAGGAGTAATGAGCAGTTCTTC
>TRBJ2-1|TRBV2|TRBD2|-
CASSEDEAGGNEQFF
TGTGCCAGCAGTGAAGATGAAGCGGGAGGCAATGAGCAGTTCTTC
>TRBJ1-6|TRBV27|-|-
CASSFRTANSPLHF
TGTGCCAGCAGTTTCCGGACAGCAAATTCACCCCTCCACTTT
>TRBJ1-2|TRBV12-3/TRBV12-4|-|-
CASSRSGAYGYTF
TGTGCCAGCAGTCGATCCGGTGCGTATGGCTACACCTTC
>TRBJ2-3|TRBV5-4|-|-
CASSLAGAGTDTQYF
TGTGCCAGCAGCTTGGCAGGGGCGGGCACAGATACGCAGTATTTT
>TRBJ2-7|TRBV18|-|-
CASSLTELSLALSSYEQYF
TGTGCCAGCTCGCTCACAGAACTGTCCCTAGCGTTAAGCTCCTACGAGCAGTACTTC
>TRBJ2-3|TRBV6-2/TRBV6-3|TRBD2|-
CASSYSRGRADTQYF
TGTGCCAGCAGTTACTCCCGCGGGAGGGCAGATACGCAGTATTTT
>TRBJ2-7|TRBV2|-|-
CASSEPTRTVYEQYF
TGTGCCAGCAGTGAACCCACACGGACAGTTTACGAGCAGTACTTC
>TRBJ1-2|TRBV24-1|-|-
CATAPRGKSGYTF
TGTGCCACTGCCCCTCGGGGGAAGAGTGGCTACACCTTC
>TRBJ2-2|TRBV4-2|-|-
CASSQDGWGLTGELFF
TGTGCCAGCAGCCAAGATGGATGGGGACTCACCGGGGAGCTGTTTTTT
>TRBJ2-1|TRBV7-2|TRBD2|-
CASSLAGGPDEQFF
TGTGCCAGCAGCTTAGCGGGAGGGCCCGATGAGCAGTTCTTC
>TRBJ2-1|TRBV7-8|-|-
CASSLLIAYNEQFF
TGTGCCAGCAGCTTACTAATCGCCTACAATGAGCAGTTCTTC
>TRBJ1-1|TRBV7-9|-|-
CASSLAQQKSWLTEAFF
TGTGCCAGCAGCTTAGCTCAACAGAAATCCTGGTTGACTGAAGCTTTCTTT
>TRBJ2-5|TRBV6-5|TRBD1|-
CASSGQGETQYF
TGTGCCAGCAGCGGACAGGGAGAGACCCAGTACTTC
>TRBJ1-4|TRBV6-5|TRBD1|-
CASRGTGGSEKLFF
TGTGCCAGCAGGGGGACAGGGGGGAGTGAAAAACTGTTTTTT
>TRBJ2-2|TRBV3-1/TRBV3-2|-|-
CASSQDVQWNTGELFF
TGTGCCAGCAGCCAAGATGTTCAGTGGAACACCGGGGAGCTGTTTTTT
>TRBJ1-6|TRBV6-1|-|once
CASSDGPSNSPLHF
TGTGCCAGCAGTGATGGCCCCTCAAATTCACCCCTCCACTTT
>TRBJ1-5|TRBV19|TRBD1|once
CASSSFGTGVGGQPQHF
TGTGCCAGTAGTAGCTTCGGGACAGGGGTCGGGGGTCAGCCCCAGCATTTT
>TRBJ1-6|TRBV19|TRBD1|few
CAASDRVNSPLHF
TGTGCCGCCTCGGACAGGGTAAACTCACCCCTCCACTTT
>TRBJ1-1|TRBV2|-|-
CASSGGADKAFF
TGTGCCAGCAGTGGCGGGGCAGATAAAGCTTTCTTT
>TRBJ2-2|TRBV11-2|-|-
CASSFGVNTGELFF
TGTGCCAGCAGCTTTGGAGTGAACACCGGGGAGCTGTTTTTT
>TRBJ2-1|TRBV4-3|TRBD1|-
CASSQDPPGTGLYNEQFF
TGCGCCAGCAGCCAAGACCCCCCGGGGACAGGCCTCTACAATGAGCAGTTCTTC
>TRBJ2-3|TRBV2|-|-
CASPPGQLTDTQYF
TGTGCCAGCCCCCCCGGACAGCTCACAGATACGCAGTATTTT
>TRBJ1-5|TRBV7-3|-|-
CASSPTGNQPQHF
TGTGCCAGCAGCCCCACAGGGAATCAGCCCCAGCATTTT
>TRBJ1-4|TRBV7-2|-|-
CASGSGQLAEKLFF
TGTGCCAGCGGCTCGGGACAATTGGCTGAAAAACTGTTTTTT